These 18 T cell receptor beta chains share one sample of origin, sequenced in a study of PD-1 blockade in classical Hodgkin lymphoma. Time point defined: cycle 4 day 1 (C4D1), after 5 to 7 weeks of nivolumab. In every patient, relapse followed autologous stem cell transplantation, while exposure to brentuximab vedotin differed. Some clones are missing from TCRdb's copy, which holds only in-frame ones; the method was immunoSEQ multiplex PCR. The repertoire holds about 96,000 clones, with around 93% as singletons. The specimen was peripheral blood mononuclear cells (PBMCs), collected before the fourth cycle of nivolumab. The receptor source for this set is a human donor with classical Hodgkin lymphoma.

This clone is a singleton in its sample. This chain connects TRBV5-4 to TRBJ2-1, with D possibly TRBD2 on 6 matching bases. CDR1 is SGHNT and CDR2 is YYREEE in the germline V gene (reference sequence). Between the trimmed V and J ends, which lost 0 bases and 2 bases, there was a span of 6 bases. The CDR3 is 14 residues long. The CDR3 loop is CASSLGLAYNEQFF. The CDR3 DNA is TGTGCCAGCAGCTTGGGACTAGCCTACAATGAGCAGTTCTTC.

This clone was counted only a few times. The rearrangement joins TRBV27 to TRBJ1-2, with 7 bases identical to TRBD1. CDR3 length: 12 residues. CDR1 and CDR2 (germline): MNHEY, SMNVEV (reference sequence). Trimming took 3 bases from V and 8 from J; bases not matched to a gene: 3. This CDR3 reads CASSFRGGGYTF. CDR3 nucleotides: TGTGCCAGCAGTTTCCGAGGGGGCGGCTACACCTTC.

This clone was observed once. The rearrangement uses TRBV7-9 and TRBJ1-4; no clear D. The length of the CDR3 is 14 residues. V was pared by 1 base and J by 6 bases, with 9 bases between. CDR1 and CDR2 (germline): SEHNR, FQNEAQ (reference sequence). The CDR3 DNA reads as TGTGCCAGCAGCTTAGGTCGAGCCGATGAAAAACTGTTTTTT. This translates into CASSLGRADEKLFF. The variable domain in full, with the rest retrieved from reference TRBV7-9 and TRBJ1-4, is DTGVSQNPRHKITKRGQNVTFRCDPISEHNRLYWYRQTLGQGPEFLTYFQNEAQLEKSRLLSDRFSAERPKGSFSTLEIQRTEQGDSAMYLCASSLGRADEKLFFGSGTQLSVL.

The CDR3 sequence: CASNGASGIRGEQFF. The CDR3 DNA reads as TGTGCCAGTAATGGGGCTAGCGGGATCCGTGGTGAGCAGTTCTTC. V is TRBV19 and J is TRBJ2-1; 9 bases line up with TRBD2. J lost 9 bases, V lost 7 bases, and 13 bases had no gene match. Germline assignment: CDR1 LNHDA and CDR2 SQIVND (reference sequence). The CDR3 is made up of 15 amino acids.

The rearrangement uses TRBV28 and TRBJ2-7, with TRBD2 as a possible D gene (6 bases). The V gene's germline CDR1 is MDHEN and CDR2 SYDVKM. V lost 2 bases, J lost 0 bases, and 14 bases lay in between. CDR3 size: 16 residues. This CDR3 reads CASSLGTPFNSYEQYF. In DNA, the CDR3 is TGTGCCAGCAGTTTAGGGACTCCTTTCAACTCCTACGAGCAGTACTTC.

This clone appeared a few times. In nucleotides, the CDR3 is TGCGCCAGCAGCCCCCTGTTGGGACAGGGCTACGAGCAGTACTTC. It yields the protein CASSPLLGQGYEQYF. The rearrangement links TRBV5-1 to TRBJ2-7; TRBD1 aligns across 9 bases. The length of the CDR3 is 15 residues. After removal of 4 bases from V and 3 bases from J, the junction contained 8 bases not matched to a gene. The V gene's germline CDR1 is SGHRS and CDR2 YFSETQ.

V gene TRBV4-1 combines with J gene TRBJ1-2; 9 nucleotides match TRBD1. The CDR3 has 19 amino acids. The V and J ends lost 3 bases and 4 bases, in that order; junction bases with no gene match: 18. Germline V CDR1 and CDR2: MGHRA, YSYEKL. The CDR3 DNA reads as TGCGCCAGCAGCCAGCCACTCGGACAGGGGCGATCCTCCCTCTATGGCTACACCTTC. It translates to CASSQPLGQGRSSLYGYTF.

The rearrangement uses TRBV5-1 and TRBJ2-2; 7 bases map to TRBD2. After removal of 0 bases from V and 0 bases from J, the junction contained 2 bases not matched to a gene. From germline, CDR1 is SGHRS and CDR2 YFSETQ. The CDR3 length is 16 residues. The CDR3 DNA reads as TGCGCCAGCAGCTTGGCTAGCGGATCGAACACCGGGGAGCTGTTTTTT. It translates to CASSLASGSNTGELFF.

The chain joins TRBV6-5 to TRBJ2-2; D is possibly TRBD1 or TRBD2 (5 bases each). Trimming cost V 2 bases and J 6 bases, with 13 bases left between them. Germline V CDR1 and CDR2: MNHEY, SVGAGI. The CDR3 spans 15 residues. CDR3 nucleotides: TGTGCCAGCAGTTACCTTCGGGGCGGGTCCGGGGAGCTGTTTTTT. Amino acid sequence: CASSYLRGGSGELFF.

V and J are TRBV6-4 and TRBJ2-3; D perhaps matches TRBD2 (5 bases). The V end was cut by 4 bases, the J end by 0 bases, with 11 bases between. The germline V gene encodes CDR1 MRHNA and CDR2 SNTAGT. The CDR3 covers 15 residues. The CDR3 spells CASSVREGSTDTQYF. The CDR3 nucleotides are TGTGCCAGCAGTGTAAGAGAGGGAAGCACAGATACGCAGTATTTT.

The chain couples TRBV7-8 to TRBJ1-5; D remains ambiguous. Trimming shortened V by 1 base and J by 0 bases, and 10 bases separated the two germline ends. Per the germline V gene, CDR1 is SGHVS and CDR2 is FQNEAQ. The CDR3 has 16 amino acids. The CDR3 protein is CASSLEGSHSNQPQHF. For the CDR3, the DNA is TGTGCCAGCAGCTTAGAGGGTTCCCATAGCAATCAGCCCCAGCATTTT.

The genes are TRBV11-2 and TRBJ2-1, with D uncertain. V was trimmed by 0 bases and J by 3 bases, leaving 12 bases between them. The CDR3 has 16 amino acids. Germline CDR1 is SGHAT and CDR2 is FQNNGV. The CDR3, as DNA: TGTGCCAGCAGCTTAGATCTTTGGGTTGTCTACAATGAGCAGTTCTTC. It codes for CASSLDLWVVYNEQFF.

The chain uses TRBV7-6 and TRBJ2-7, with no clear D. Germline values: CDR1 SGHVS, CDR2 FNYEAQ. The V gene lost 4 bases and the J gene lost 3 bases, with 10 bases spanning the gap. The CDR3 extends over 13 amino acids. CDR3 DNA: TGTGCCAGCAGCTGGACGGTGCACTACGAGCAGTACTTC. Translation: CASSWTVHYEQYF.

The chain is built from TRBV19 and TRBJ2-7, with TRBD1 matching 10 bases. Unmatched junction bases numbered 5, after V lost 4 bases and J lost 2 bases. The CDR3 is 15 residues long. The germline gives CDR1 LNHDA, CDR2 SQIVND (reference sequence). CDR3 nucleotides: TGTGCCAGTAGTACGGGACAGGGGCCCACCTACGAGCAGTACTTC. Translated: CASSTGQGPTYEQYF.

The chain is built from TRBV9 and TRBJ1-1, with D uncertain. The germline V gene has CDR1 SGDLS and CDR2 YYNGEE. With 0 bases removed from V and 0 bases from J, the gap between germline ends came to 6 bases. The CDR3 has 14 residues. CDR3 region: CASSVDGMNTEAFF. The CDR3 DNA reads TGTGCCAGCAGCGTAGATGGGATGAACACTGAAGCTTTCTTT.

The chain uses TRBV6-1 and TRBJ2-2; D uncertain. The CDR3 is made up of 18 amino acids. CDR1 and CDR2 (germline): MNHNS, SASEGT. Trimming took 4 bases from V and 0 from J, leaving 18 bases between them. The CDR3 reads CASSVSTILRTNTGELFF. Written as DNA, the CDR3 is TGTGCCAGCAGTGTCTCGACCATCCTAAGGACGAACACCGGGGAGCTGTTTTTT.

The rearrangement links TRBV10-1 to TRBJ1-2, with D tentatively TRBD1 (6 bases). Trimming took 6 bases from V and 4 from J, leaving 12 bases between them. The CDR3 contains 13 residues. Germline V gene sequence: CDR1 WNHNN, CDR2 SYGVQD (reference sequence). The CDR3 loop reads CASSPGGPYGYTF. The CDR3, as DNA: TGCGCCAGCAGCCCGGGGGGCCCCTATGGCTACACCTTC.

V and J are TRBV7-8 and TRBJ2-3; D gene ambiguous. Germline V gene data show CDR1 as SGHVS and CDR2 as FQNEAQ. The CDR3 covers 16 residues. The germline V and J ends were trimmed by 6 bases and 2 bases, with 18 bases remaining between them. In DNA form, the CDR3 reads TGTGCCAGCAGTTCGGGCAGGAGACCCTCCACAGATACGCAGTATTTT. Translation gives CASSSGRRPSTDTQYF.